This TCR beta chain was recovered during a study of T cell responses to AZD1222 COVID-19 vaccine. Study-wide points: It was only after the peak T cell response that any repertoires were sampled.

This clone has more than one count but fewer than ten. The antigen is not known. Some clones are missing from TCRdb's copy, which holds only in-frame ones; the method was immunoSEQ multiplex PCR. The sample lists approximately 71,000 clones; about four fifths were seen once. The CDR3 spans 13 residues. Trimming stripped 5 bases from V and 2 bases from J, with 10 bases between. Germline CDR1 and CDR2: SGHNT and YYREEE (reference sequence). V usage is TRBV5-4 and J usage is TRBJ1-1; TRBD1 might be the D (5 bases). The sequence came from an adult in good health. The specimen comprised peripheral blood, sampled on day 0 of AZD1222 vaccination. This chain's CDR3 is CASSLDSNTEAFF. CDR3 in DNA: TGTGCCAGCAGTCTCGACAGCAACACTGAAGCTTTCTTT. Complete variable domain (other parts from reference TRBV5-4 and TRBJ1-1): ETGVTQSPTHLIKTRGQQVTLRCSSQSGHNTVSWYQQALGQGPQFIFQYYREEENGRGNFPPRFSGLQFPNYSSELNVNALELDDSALYLCASSLDSNTEAFFGQGTRLTVV.